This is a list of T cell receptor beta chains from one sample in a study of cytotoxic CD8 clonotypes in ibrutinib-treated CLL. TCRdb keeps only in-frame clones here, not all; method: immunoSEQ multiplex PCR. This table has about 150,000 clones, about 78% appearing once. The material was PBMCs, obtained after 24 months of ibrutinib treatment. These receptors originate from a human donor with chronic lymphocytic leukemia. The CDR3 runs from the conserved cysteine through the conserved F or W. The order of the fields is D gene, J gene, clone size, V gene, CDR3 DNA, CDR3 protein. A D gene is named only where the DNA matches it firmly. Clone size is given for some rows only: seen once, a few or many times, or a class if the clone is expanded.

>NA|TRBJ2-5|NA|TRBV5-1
TGCGCCAGCAGCTTGGGCCTCCAAGAGACCCAGTACTTC
CASSLGLQETQYF
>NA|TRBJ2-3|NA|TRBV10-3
TGTGCCATCAGTGACCGTACTAGGGCAGATACGCAGTATTTT
CAISDRTRADTQYF
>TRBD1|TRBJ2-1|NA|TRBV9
TGTGCCAGCAGCACCCGGACAGGGGCTCGGGATGAGCAGTTCTTC
CASSTRTGARDEQFF
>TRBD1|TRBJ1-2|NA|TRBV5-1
TGCGCCAGCAGCTTCGGACAGGGGTGGGGCTATGGCTACACCTTC
CASSFGQGWGYGYTF
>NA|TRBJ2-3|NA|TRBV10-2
TGCGCCAGCAACCCAGATACGCAGTATTTT
CASNPDTQYF
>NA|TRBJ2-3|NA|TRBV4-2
TGTGCCAGCAGCCAAGACGGGACTGCGGGAGATACGCAGTATTTT
CASSQDGTAGDTQYF
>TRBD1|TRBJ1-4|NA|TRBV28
TGTGCCAGCAGCCCCCAGAGGGGGCGCGGGGAAAAACTGTTTTTT
CASSPQRGRGEKLFF
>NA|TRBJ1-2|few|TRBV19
TGTGCCAGTAGTGTTGAGGGAAGCAGGTACGATGGCTACACCTTC
CASSVEGSRYDGYTF
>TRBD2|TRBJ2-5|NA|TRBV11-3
TGTGCCAGCAGCTTACTAGCGGACCAAGAGACCCAGTACTTC
CASSLLADQETQYF
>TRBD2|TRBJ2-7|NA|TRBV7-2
TGTGCCAGCAGCCGGGGGGTATTATACGAGCAGTACTTC
CASSRGVLYEQYF
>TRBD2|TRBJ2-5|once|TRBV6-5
TGTGCCAGCAGTTACTCGTCTAGCGGTGGGTGGGAGACCCAGTACTTC
CASSYSSSGGWETQYF
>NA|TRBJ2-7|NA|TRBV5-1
TGCGCCAGCAGCTTGGACGGGACACCAGCCTACGAGCAGTACTTC
CASSLDGTPAYEQYF
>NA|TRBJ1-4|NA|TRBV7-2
TGTGCCAGCAGCTTTGGTCCCGGGGAGGGGAAACTGTTTTTT
CASSFGPGEGKLFF
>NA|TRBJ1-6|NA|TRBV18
TGTGCCAGCTCACCCGCGGGGGCCTATAATTCACCCCTCCACTTT
CASSPAGAYNSPLHF
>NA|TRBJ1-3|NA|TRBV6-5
TGTGCCAGCAGCGAGAGTTCCGGAAACACCATATATTTT
CASSESSGNTIYF
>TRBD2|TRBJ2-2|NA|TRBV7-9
TGTGCCAGCAGCATGCGGGAGCTCCAGAACACCGGGGAGCTGTTTTTT
CASSMRELQNTGELFF
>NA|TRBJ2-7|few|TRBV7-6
TGTGCCAGCAGCCTCGGGGCAGCCACCTACGAGCAGTACTTC
CASSLGAATYEQYF
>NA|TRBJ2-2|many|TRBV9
TGTGCCAGCAGCGTAGAGGCAGGGTGGGGCACCGGGGAGCTGTTTTTT
CASSVEAGWGTGELFF
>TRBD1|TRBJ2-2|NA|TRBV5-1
TGCGCCAGCCGCCCGACAGGGCTGGGCACCGGGGAGCTGTTTTTT
CASRPTGLGTGELFF
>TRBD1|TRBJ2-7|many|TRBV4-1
TGCGCCAGCAGGAGGGGGGACAGGAGTGGTGAGCAGTACTTC
CASRRGDRSGEQYF
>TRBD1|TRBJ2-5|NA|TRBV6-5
TGTGCCAGCAGTTACCGGGACAGTAAAGAGACCCAGTACTTC
CASSYRDSKETQYF
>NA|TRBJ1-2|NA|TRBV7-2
TGTGCCAGCAGCTTAATGGGAGTAACCTATGGCTACACCTTC
CASSLMGVTYGYTF
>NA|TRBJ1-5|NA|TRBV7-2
TGTGCCAGCAGCTTGGTGGTAGGGGTATGGCAGCCCCAGCATTTT
CASSLVVGVWQPQHF
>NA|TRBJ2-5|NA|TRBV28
TGTGCCAGCAGCCCCCAGGACCAAGAGACCCAGTACTTC
CASSPQDQETQYF
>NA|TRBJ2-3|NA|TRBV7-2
TGTGCGTGGGGGGGCTCTCGCACAGATACGCAGTATTTT
CAWGGSRTDTQYF
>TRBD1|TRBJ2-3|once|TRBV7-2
TGTGCCAGCAGCTTAGGGGGGGGACAGGGAATCACAGATACGCAGTATTTT
CASSLGGGQGITDTQYF
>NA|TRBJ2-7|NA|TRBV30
TGTGCCTGGAGTGGCCCCGGGTCCCCATACGAGCAGTACTTC
CAWSGPGSPYEQYF
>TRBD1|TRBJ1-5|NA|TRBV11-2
TGTGCCAGCAGCTTAGAGGCAGGGGGGGGTCAGCCCCAGCATTTT
CASSLEAGGGQPQHF
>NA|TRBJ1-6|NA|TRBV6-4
TGTGCCAGCAGTGAGTGGGGGGTGGATTCACCCCTCCACTTT
CASSEWGVDSPLHF
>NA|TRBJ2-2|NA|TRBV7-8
TGTGCCAGCAGCTTCGGGGGAAACACCGGGGAGCTGTTTTTT
CASSFGGNTGELFF
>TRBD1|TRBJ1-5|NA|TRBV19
TGTGCCAGTAGACGGGGGGACAGGGGGAGCAATCAGCCCCAGCATTTT
CASRRGDRGSNQPQHF
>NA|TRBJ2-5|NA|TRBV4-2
TGTGCCAGCAGCCAAGCCCTTGGGGAACAAGAGACCCAGTACTTC
CASSQALGEQETQYF
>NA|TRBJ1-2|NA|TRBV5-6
TGTGCCAGCAGCTTGGAGGGGTATGGCTACACCTTC
CASSLEGYGYTF
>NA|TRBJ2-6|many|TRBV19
TGTGCCAGTAGTATGGGGGGCTCTGGGGCCAACGTCCTGACTTTC
CASSMGGSGANVLTF
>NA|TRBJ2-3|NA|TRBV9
TGTGCCAGCAGCGTAGGTGTCGGGTCTAGCACAGATACGCAGTATTTT
CASSVGVGSSTDTQYF
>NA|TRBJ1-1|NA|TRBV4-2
TGTGCCAGCAGCCAAGGACTGGGGACCACTGAAGCTTTCTTT
CASSQGLGTTEAFF
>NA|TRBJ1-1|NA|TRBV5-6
TGTGCCAGCAGCTTCAATACAGGGACTGAAGCTTTCTTT
CASSFNTGTEAFF
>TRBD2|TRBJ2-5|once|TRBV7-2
TGTGCCAGCAGCGACCCTAGCGGGAGTGAGACCCAGTACTTC
CASSDPSGSETQYF
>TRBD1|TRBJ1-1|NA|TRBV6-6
TGTGCCAGCACCGACAGGGGCCGGACTGAAGCTTTCTTT
CASTDRGRTEAFF
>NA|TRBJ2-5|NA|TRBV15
TGTGCCACCAGCAGAGATGGTTCTGAGACCCAGTACTTC
CATSRDGSETQYF
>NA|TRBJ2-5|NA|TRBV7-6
TGTGCCAGCACGCGGTGGGCAGAGACCCAGTACTTC
CASTRWAETQYF
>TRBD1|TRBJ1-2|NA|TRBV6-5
TGTGCCAGCAGTTACACCATGACAGGGAACTATGGCTACACCTTC
CASSYTMTGNYGYTF
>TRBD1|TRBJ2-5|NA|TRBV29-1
TGCAGCGTTGCCCAGGGGGCAGGGGAGACCCAGTACTTC
CSVAQGAGETQYF
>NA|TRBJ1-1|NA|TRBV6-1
TGTGCCAGCAGTGAAGCGCTAACAGCGAACACTGAAGCTTTCTTT
CASSEALTANTEAFF
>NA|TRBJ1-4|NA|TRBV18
TGTGCCAGCTCACCACAGGAAAATGAAAAACTGTTTTTT
CASSPQENEKLFF
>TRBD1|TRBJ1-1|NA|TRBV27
TGTGCCAGCAGTTTTGACAGGGGGCCTGCCACTGAAGCTTTCTTT
CASSFDRGPATEAFF
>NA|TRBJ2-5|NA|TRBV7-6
TGTGCCAGCAGCTCCCACCAAGAGACCCAGTACTTC
CASSSHQETQYF
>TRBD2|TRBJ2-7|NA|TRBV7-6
TGTGCCAGCAGCTTAGTGCGGGAGGGCTCATACGAGCAGTACTTC
CASSLVREGSYEQYF
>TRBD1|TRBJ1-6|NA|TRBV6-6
TGTGCCAGCAGACCATCGGACAGGCCCAATTCACCCCTCCACTTT
CASRPSDRPNSPLHF
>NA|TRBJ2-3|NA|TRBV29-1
TGCAGCGCTGTGGGGACTAGCACAGATACGCAGTATTTT
CSAVGTSTDTQYF
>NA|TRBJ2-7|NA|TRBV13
TGTGCCAGCAGCGACCAACAGGGTTCCTACGAGCAGTACTTC
CASSDQQGSYEQYF
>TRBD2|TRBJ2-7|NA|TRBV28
TGTGCCAGCGGTGGACTAGCGGGCGAGCAGTACTTC
CASGGLAGEQYF
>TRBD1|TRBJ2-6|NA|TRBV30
TGTGCCTGCCCGACAGGGGCGGGGGCCAACGTCCTGACTTTC
CACPTGAGANVLTF
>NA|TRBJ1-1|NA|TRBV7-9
TGTGCCAGCAGCTTAGGCGGCAGCCGCTCGAACACTGAAGCTTTCTTT
CASSLGGSRSNTEAFF
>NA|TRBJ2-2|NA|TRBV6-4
TGTGCCAGCGGGGGGCACACCGGGGAGCTGTTTTTT
CASGGHTGELFF
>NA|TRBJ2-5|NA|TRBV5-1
TGCGCCAGCAGCCTTTCTGGCGGGCGGGAGACCCAGTACTTC
CASSLSGGRETQYF